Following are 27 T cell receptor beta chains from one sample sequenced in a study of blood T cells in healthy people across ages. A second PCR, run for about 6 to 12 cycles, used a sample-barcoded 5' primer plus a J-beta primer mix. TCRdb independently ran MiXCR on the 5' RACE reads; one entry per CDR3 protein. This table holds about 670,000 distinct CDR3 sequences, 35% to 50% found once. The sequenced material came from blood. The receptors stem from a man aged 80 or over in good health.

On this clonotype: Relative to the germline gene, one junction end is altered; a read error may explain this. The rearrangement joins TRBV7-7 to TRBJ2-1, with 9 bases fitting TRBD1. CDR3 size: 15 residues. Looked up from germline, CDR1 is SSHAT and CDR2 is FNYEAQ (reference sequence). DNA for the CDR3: TGTGCTAGCAGCTTAGGACAGGGGATTTACAATGAGCAGTTCTTC. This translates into CASSLGQGIYNEQFF.

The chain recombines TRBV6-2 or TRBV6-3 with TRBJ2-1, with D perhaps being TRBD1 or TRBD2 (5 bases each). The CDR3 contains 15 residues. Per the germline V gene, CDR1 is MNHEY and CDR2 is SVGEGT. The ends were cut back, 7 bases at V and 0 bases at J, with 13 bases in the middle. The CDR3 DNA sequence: TGTGCCAGCACCGGGACCGTTCTCTCCTACAATGAGCAGTTCTTC. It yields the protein CASTGTVLSYNEQFF.

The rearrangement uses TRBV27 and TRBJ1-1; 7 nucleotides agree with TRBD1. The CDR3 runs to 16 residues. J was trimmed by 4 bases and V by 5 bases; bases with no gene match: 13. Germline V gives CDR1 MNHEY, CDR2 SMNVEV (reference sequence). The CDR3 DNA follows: TGTGCCAGCAGTACCACAGGGGTAGAGATAGGCACTGAAGCTTTCTTT. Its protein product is CASSTTGVEIGTEAFF.

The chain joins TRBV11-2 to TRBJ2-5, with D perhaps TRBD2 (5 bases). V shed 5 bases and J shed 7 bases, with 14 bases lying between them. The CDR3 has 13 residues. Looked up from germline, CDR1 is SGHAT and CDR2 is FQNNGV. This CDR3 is CASSEIERGTQYF. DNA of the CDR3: TGTGCCAGCAGCGAGATTGAACGGGGGACCCAGTACTTC.

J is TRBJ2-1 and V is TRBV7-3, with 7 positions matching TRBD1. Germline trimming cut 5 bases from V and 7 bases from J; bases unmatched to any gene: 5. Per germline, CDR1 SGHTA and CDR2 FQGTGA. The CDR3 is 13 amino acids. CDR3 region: CASSQTGNNEQFF. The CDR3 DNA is TGTGCCAGCAGCCAGACAGGGAATAATGAGCAGTTCTTC.

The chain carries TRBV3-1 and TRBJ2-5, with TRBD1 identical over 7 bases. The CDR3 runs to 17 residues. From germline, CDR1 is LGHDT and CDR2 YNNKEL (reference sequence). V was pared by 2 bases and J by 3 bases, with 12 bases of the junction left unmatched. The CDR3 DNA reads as TGTGCCAGCAGCCAACGCCTTCGGCAGGGGGTAAAAGAGACCCAGTACTTC. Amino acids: CASSQRLRQGVKETQYF.

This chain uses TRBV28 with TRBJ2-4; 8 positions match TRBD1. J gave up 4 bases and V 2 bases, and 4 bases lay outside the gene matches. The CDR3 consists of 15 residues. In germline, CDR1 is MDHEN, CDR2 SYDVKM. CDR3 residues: CASSLPRTGKNIQYF. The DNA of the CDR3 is TGTGCCAGCAGTTTACCCCGGACAGGGAAAAACATTCAGTACTTC. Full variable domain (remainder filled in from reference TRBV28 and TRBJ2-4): DVKVTQSSRYLVKRTGEKVFLECVQDMDHENMFWYRQDPGLGLRLIYFSYDVKMKEKGDIPEGYSVSREKKERFSLILESASTNQTSMYLCASSLPRTGKNIQYFGAGTRLSVL.

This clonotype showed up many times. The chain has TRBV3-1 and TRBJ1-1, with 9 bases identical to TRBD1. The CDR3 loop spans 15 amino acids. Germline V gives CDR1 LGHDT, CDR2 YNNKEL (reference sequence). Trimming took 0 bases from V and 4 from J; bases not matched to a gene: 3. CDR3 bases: TGTGCCAGCAGCCAAGATTACAGGGGGCTCACTGAAGCTTTCTTT. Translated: CASSQDYRGLTEAFF. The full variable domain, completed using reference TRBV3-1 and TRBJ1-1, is DTAVSQTPKYLVTQMGNDKSIKCEQNLGHDTMYWYKQDSKKFLKIMFSYNNKELIINETVPNRFSPKSPDKAHLNLHINSLELGDSAVYFCASSQDYRGLTEAFFGQGTRLTVV.

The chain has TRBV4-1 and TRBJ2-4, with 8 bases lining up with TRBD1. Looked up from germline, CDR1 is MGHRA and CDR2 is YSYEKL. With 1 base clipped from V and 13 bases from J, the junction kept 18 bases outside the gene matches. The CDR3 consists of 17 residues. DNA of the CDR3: TGCGCCAGCAGCCAAGTTCTTCGGCAGGGGGCGAAGTATGTGCAGTACTTC. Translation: CASSQVLRQGAKYVQYF.

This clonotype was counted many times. The CDR3 region has the DNA TGTGCCAGCAGCTTAAATTCGGGGGGTTTCACAGATACGCAGTATTTT. Protein sequence: CASSLNSGGFTDTQYF. J is TRBJ2-3 and V is TRBV7-2, with 7 bases that match TRBD2. With 2 bases clipped from V and 2 bases from J, the junction kept 7 bases outside the gene matches. CDR1 and CDR2 from the germline V gene are SGHTA and FQGNSA. The CDR3 has 16 amino acids.

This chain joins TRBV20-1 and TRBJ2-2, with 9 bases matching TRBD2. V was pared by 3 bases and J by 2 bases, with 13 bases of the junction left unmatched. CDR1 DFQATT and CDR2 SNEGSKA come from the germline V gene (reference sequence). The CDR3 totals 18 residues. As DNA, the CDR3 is TGCAGTGCTAGGGGTTTTGGTAGCGGGGGTCTAAACACCGGGGAGCTGTTTTTT. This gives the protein CSARGFGSGGLNTGELFF.

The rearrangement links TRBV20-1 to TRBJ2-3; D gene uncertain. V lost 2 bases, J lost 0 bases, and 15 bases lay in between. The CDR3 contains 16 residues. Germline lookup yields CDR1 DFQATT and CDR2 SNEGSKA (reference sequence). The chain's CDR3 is CSARRSRPLSTDTQYF. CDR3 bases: TGCAGTGCTAGAAGGAGCAGACCACTAAGCACAGATACGCAGTATTTT.

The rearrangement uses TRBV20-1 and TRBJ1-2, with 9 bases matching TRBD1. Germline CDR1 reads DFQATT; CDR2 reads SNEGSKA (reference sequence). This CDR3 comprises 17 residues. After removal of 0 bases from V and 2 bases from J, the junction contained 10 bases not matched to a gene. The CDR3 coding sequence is TGCAGTGCTAGAGAGAGGGGACAGGGTTCATTGAACTATGGCTACACCTTC. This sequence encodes CSARERGQGSLNYGYTF.

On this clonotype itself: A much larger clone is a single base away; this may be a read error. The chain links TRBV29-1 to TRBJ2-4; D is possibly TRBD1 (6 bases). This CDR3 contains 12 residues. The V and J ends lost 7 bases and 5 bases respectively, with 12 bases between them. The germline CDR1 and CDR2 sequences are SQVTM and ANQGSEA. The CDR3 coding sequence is TGCAGCGCAGAACAGGGAGAAAACATTCAGTACTTC. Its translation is CSAEQGENIQYF.

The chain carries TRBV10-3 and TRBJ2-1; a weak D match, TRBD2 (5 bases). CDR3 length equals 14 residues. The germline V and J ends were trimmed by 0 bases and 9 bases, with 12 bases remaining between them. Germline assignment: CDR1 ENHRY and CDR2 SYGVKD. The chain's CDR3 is CAISESPNRGEQFF. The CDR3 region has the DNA TGTGCCATCAGTGAGTCGCCTAATCGGGGTGAGCAGTTCTTC.

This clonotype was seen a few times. The CDR3 coding sequence is TGTGCCAGCTGCCGCAACTTTCCCGGCACAGATACGCAGTATTTT. Amino acid sequence: CASCRNFPGTDTQYF. This chain uses TRBV28 with TRBJ2-3, with D unclear. The germline V gene encodes CDR1 MDHEN and CDR2 SYDVKM. CDR3 length equals 15 residues. V lost 8 bases, J lost 1 base, and 16 bases lay in between. The full variable domain, rest sourced from reference TRBV28 and TRBJ2-3, is DVKVTQSSRYLVKRTGEKVFLECVQDMDHENMFWYRQDPGLGLRLIYFSYDVKMKEKGDIPEGYSVSREKKERFSLILESASTNQTSMYLCASCRNFPGTDTQYFGPGTRLTVL.

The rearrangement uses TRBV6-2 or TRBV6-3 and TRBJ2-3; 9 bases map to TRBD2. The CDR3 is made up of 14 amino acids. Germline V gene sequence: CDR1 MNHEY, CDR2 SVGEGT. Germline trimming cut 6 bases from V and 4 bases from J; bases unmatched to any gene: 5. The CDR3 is CASRSSGGSDTQYF. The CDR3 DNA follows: TGTGCCAGCAGGTCCAGCGGGGGGTCAGATACGCAGTATTTT.

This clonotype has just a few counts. Here the CDR3 reads CASSKGTGELFF. In DNA, the CDR3 is TGTGCCAGCAGCAAGGGCACCGGGGAGCTGTTTTTT. The V call is TRBV6-5, the J call TRBJ2-2; no clear D gene. Trimming took 6 bases from V and 4 from J, leaving 6 bases between them. CDR1 is MNHEY, CDR2 SVGAGI, per germline. This CDR3 has 12 amino acids.

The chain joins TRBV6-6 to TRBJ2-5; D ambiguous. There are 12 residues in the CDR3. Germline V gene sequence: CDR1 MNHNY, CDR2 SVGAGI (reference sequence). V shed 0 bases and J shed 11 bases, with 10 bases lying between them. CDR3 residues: CASSYSIDEQYF. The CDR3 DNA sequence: TGTGCCAGCAGTTACTCGATAGATGAGCAGTACTTC.

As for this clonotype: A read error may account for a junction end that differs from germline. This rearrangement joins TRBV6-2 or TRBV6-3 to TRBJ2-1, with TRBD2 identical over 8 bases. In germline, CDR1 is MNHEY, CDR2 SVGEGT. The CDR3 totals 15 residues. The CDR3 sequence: CASSLTSVSYSEQFF. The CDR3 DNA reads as TGTGCCAGCAGTCTGACTAGCGTTTCCTACAGTGAGCAGTTCTTC.

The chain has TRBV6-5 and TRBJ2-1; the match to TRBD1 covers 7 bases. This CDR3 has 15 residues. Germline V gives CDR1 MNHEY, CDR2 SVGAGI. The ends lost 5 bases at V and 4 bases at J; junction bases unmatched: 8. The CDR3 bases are TGTGCCAGCAGTAGAACAGGGGTATGGTACAATGAGCAGTTCTTC. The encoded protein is CASSRTGVWYNEQFF.

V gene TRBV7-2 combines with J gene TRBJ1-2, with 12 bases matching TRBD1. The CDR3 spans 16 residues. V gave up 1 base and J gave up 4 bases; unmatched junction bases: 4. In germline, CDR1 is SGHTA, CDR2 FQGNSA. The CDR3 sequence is CASSLDGTGGTYGYTF. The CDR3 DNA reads TGTGCCAGCAGCTTAGACGGGACAGGGGGCACCTATGGCTACACCTTC.

In nucleotides, the CDR3 is TGTGCCAGCAGTACCCCCACAGGGGCTGGAAACACCATATATTTT. Its protein is CASSTPTGAGNTIYF. The chain joins TRBV6-5 to TRBJ1-3; 7 bases map to TRBD1. There are 15 residues in the CDR3. V gave up 5 bases and J gave up 2 bases; unmatched junction bases: 6. Per germline, CDR1 MNHEY and CDR2 SVGAGI.

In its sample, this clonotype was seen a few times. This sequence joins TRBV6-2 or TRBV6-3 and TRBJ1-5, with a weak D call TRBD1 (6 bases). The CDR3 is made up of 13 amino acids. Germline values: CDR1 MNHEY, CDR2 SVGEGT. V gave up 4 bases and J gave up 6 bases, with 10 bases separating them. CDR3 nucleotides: TGTGCCAGCAGTTCTTCAGGGGTTCAGCCCCAGCATTTT. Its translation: CASSSSGVQPQHF.

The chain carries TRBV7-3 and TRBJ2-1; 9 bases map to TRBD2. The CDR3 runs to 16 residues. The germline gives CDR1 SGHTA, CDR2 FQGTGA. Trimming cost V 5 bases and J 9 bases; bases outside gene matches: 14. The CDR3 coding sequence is TGTGCCAGCAGCCTGATAGCGGGAGAAAATCTAGGTGAGCAGTTCTTC. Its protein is CASSLIAGENLGEQFF.

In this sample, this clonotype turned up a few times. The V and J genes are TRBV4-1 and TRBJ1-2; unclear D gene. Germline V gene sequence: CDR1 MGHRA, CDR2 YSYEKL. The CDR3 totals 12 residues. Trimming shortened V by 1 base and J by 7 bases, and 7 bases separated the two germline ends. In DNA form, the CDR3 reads TGCGCCAGCAGCCAAGTATTGGGTGGCTACACCTTC. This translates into CASSQVLGGYTF.

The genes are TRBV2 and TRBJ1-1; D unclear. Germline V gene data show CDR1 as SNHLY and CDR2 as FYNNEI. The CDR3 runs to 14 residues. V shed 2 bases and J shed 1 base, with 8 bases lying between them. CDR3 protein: CASSEIVGNTEAFF. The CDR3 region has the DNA TGTGCCAGCAGTGAAATTGTGGGGAACACTGAAGCTTTCTTT.